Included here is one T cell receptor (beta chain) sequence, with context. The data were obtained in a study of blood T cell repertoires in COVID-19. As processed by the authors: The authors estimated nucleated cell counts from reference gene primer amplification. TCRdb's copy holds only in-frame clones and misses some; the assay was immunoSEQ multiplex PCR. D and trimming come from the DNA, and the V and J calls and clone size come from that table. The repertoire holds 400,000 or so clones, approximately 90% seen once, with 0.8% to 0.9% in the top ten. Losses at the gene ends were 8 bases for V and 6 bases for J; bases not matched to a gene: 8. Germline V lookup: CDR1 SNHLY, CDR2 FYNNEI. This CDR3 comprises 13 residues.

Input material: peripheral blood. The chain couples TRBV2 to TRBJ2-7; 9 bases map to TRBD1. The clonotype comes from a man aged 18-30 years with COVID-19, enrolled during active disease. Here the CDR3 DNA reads TGTGCCAGCCGGGCCCTGACAGGGGGCGAGCAGTACTTC. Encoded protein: CASRALTGGEQYF. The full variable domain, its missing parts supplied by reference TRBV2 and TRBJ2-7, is EPEVTQTPSHQVTQMGQEVILRCVPISNHLYFYWYRQILGQKVEFLVSFYNNEISEKSEIFDDQFSVERPDGSNFTLKIRSTKLEDSAMYFCASRALTGGEQYFGPGTRLTVT.